The T cell receptor beta chain under discussion was sequenced for a study of T cell responses to AZD1222 COVID-19 vaccine. Study as a whole: Investigators merged groups given second doses at roughly 4 or roughly 12 weeks. Study-level points and caveats: The repertoires were collected only after the peak T cell response. Nearly half of spike-specific TCRs reportedly target variant regions that are unmutated in the B.1.351 and B.1.1.7 variants.

The germline V and J ends were trimmed by 4 bases and 1 base, with 8 bases remaining between them. This CDR3 is 15 amino acids long. CDR1 MGHRA and CDR2 YSYEKL come from the germline V gene. As for this clone: Its specificity is unknown.

Produced via immunoSEQ multiplex PCR; TCRdb's table is partial and in-frame only. The data contain about 210,000 clones, almost 95% of them singletons. The sequencing used peripheral blood, collected on day 0 of AZD1222 vaccination. The origin of this receptor is an adult in good health. V and J are TRBV4-1 and TRBJ2-6, with D possibly TRBD1 on 6 matching bases. CDR3 residues: CASSPRGSGANVLTF. The CDR3 coding sequence is TGCGCCAGCAGCCCCAGGGGTTCTGGGGCCAACGTCCTGACTTTC.